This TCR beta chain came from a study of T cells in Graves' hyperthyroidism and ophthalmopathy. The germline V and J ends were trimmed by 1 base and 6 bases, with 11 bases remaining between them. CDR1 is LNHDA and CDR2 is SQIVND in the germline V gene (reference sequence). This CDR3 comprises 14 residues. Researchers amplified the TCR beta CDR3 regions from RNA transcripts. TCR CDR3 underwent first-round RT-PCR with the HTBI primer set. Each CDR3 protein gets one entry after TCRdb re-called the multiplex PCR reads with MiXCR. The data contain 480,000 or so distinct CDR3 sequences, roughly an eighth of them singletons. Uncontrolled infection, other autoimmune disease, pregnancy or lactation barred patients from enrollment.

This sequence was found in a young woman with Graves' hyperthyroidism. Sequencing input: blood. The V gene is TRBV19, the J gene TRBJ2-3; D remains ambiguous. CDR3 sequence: CASSIVQRGDTQYF. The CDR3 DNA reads TGTGCCAGTAGTATAGTCCAGCGTGGGGATACGCAGTATTTT. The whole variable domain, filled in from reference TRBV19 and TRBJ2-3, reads DGGITQSPKYLFRKEGQNVTLSCEQNLNHDAMYWYRQDPGQGLRLIYYSQIVNDFQKGDIAEGYSVSREKKESFPLTVTSAQKNPTAFYLCASSIVQRGDTQYFGPGTRLTVL.